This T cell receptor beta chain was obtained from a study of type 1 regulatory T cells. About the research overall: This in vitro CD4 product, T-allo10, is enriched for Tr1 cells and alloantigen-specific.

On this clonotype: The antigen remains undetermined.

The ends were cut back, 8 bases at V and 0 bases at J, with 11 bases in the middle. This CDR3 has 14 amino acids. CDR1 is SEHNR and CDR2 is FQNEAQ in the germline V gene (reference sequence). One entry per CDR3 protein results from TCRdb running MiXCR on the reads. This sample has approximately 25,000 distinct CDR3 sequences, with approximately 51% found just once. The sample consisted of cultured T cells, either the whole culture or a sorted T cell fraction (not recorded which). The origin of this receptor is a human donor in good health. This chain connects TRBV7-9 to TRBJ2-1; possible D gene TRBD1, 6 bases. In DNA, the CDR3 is TGTGCCAGCCAGGGGAGCAGCTCCTACAATGAGCAGTTCTTC. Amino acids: CASQGSSSYNEQFF.